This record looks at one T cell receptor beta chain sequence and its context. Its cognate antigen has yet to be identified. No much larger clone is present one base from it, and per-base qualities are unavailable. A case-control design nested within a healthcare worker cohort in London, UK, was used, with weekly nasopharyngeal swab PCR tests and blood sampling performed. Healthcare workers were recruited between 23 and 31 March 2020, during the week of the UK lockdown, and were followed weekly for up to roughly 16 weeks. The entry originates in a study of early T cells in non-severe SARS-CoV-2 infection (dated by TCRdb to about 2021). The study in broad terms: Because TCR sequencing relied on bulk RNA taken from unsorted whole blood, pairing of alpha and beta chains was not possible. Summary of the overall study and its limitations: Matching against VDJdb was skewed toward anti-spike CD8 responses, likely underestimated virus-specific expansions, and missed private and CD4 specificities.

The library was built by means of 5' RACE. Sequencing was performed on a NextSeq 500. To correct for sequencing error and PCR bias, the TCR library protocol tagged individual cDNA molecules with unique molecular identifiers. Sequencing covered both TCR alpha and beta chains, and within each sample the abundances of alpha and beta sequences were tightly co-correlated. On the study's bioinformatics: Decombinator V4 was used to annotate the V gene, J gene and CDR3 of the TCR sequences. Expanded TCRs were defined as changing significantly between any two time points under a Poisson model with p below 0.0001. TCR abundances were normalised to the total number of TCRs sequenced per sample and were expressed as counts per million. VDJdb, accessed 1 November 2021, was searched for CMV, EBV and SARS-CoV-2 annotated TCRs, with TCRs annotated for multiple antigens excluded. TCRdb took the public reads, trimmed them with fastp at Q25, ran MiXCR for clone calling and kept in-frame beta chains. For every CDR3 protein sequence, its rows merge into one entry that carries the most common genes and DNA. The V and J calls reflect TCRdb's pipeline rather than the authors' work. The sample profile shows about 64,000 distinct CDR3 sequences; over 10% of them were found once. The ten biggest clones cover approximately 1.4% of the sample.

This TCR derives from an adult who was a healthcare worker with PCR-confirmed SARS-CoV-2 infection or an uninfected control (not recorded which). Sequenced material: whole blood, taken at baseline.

The nucleotides are TGTGCCAGCAGTTTCAACAGGGAGAAGGCCTACGAGCAGTACTTC. Translation gives CASSFNREKAYEQYF. The V and J genes are TRBV28 and TRBJ2-7; TRBD1 is possibly the D segment (6 matching bases). V loses 3 bases, J loses 2 bases, and the germline ends lie 14 bases apart. The CDR3 contains 15 residues, cysteine and phenylalanine counted. CDR3 DNA is the only sequence kept; it has 45 bases, read in frame from the first base. From the germline V gene, CDR1 is MDHEN and CDR2 is SYDVKM. The reference TRBV28 and TRBJ2-7 proteins fill in what lies around the CDR3, so the full variable domain reads DVKVTQSSRYLVKRTGEKVFLECVQDMDHENMFWYRQDPGLGLRLIYFSYDVKMKEKGDIPEGYSVSREKKERFSLILESASTNQTSMYLCASSFNREKAYEQYFGPGTRLTVT.